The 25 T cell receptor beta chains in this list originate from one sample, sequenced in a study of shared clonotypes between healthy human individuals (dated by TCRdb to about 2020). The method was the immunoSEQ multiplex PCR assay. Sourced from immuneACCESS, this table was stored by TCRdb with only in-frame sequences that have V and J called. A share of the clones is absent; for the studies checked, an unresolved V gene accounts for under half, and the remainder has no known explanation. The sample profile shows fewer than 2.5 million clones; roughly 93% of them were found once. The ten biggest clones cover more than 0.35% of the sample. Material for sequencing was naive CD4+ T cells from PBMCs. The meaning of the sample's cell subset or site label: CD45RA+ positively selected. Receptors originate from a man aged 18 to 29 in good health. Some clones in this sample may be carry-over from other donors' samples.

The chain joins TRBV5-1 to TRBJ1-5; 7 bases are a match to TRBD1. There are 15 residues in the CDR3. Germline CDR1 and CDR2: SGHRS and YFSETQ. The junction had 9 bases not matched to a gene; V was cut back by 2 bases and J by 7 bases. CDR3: CASSFTGAPAQPQHF. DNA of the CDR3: TGCGCCAGCAGCTTTACAGGGGCGCCAGCCCAGCCCCAGCATTTT.

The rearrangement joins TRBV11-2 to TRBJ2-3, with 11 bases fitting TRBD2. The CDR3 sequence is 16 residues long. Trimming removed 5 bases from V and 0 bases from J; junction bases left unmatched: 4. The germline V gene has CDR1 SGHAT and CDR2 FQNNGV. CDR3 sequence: CASSRRLAGSTDTQYF. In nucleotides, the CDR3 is TGTGCCAGCAGCCGAAGACTAGCGGGAAGCACAGATACGCAGTATTTT.

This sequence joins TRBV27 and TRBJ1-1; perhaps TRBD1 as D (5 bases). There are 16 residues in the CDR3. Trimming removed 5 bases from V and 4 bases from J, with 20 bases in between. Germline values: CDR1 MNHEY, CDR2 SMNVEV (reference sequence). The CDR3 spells CASSPQTPGGGTEAFF. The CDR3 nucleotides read TGTGCCAGCAGTCCTCAGACCCCCGGGGGAGGCACTGAAGCTTTCTTT.

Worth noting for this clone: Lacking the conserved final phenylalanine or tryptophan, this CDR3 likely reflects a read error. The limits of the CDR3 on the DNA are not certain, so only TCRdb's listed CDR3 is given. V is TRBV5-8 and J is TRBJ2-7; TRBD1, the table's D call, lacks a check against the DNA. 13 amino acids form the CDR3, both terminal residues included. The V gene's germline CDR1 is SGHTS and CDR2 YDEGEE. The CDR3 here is CASSPGTRQARSH.

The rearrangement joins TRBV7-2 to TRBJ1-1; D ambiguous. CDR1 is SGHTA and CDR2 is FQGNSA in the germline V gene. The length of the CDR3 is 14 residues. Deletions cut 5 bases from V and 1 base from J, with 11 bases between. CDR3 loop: CASSPTRRNTEAFF. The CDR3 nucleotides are TGTGCCAGCAGCCCAACCCGGCGGAACACTGAAGCTTTCTTT.

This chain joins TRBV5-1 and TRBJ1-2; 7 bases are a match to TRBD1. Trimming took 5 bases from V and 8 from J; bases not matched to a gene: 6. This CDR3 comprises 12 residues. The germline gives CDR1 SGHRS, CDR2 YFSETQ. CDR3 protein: CASSWQGGGYTF. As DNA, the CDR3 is TGCGCCAGCAGTTGGCAAGGGGGCGGCTACACCTTC.

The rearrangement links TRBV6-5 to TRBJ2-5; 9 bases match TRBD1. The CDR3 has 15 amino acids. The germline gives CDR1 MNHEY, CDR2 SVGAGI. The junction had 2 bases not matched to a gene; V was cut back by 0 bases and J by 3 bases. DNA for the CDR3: TGTGCCAGCAGTTACTCGGGGACAGGGAAAGAGACCCAGTACTTC. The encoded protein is CASSYSGTGKETQYF.

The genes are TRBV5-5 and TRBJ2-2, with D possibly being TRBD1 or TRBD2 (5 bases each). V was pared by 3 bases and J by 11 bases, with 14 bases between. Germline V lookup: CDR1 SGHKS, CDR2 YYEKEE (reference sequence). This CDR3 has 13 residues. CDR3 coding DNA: TGTGCCAGCAGCTCGGGACCCGACGAAGAGCTGTTTTTT. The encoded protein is CASSSGPDEELFF.

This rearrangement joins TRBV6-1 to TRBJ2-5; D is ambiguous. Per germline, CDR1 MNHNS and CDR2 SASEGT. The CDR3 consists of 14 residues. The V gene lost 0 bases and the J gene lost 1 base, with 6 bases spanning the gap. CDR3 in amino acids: CASSEAPAQETQYF. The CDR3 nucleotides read TGTGCCAGCAGTGAAGCTCCAGCCCAAGAGACCCAGTACTTC.

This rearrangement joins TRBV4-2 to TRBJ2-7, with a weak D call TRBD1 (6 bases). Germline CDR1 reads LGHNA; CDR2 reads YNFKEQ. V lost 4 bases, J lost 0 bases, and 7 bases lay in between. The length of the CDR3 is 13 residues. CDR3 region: CASSPGVSYEQYF. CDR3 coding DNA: TGTGCCAGCAGCCCAGGGGTCTCCTACGAGCAGTACTTC.

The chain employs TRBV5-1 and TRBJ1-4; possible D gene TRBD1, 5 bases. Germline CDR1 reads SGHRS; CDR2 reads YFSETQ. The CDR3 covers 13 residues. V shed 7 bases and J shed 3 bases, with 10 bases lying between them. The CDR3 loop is CASCQGANEKLFF. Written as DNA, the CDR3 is TGCGCCAGCTGCCAGGGAGCTAATGAAAAACTGTTTTTT.

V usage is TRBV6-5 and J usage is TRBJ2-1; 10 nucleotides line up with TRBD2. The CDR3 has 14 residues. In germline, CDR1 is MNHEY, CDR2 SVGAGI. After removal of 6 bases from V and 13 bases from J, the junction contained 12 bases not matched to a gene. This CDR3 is CASRAGTSVSRQFF. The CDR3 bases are TGTGCCAGCAGGGCCGGGACTAGCGTCTCCCGTCAGTTCTTC.

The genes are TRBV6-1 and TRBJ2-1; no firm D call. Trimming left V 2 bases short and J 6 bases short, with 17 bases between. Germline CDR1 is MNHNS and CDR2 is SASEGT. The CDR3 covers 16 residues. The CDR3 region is CASSELPSVGINEQFF. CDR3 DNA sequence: TGTGCCAGCAGTGAATTGCCCAGCGTTGGGATCAATGAGCAGTTCTTC.

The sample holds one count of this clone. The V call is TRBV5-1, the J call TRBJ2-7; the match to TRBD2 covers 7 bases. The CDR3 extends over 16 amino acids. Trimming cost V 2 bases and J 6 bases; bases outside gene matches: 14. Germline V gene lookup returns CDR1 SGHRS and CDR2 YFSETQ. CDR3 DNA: TGCGCCAGCAGCTTAATGTTTGCGGGGGACTCGGCCGAGCAGTACTTC. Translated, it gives CASSLMFAGDSAEQYF. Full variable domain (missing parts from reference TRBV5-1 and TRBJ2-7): KAGVTQTPRYLIKTRGQQVTLSCSPISGHRSVSWYQQTPGQGLQFLFEYFSETQRNKGNFPGRFSGRQFSNSRSEMNVSTLELGDSALYLCASSLMFAGDSAEQYFGPGTRLTVT.

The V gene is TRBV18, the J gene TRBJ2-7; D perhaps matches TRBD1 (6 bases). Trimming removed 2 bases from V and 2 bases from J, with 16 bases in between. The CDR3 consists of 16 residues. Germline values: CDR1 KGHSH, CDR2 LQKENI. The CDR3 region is CASSPFRDTSTYEQYF. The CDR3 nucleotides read TGTGCCAGCTCACCATTTCGGGACACCTCAACCTACGAGCAGTACTTC. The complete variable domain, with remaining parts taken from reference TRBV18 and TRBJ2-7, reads NAGVMQNPRHLVRRRGQEARLRCSPMKGHSHVYWYRQLPEEGLKFMVYLQKENIIDESGMPKERFSAEFPKEGPSILRIQQVVRGDSAAYFCASSPFRDTSTYEQYFGPGTRLTVT.

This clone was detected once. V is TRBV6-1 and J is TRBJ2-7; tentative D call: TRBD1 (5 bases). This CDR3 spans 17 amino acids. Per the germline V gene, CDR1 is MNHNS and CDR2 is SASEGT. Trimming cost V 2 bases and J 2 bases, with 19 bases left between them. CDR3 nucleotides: TGTGCCAGCAGTGAATCTTCATCGTTCGCAGGGACCTACGAGCAGTACTTC. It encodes CASSESSSFAGTYEQYF.

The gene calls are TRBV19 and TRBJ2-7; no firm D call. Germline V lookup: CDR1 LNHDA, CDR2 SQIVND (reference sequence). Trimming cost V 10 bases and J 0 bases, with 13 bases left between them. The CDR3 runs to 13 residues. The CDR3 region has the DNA TGTGCCACCTCCGCTGCAAACTCCTACGAGCAGTACTTC. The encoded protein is CATSAANSYEQYF.

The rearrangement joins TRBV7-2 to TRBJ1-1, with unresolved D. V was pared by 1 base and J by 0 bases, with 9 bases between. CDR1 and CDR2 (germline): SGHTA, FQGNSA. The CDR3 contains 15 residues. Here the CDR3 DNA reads TGTGCCAGCAGCTTAGGGTGGGCCATGAACACTGAAGCTTTCTTT. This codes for CASSLGWAMNTEAFF.

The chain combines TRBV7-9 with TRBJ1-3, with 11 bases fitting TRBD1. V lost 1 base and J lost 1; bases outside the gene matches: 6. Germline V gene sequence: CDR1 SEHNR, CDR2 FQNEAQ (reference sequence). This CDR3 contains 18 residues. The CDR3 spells CASSLGTGGARSGNTIYF. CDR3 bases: TGTGCCAGCAGCTTAGGGACAGGGGGCGCGAGGTCTGGAAACACCATATATTTT. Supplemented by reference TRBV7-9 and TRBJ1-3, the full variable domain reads DTGVSQNPRHKITKRGQNVTFRCDPISEHNRLYWYRQTLGQGPEFLTYFQNEAQLEKSRLLSDRFSAERPKGSFSTLEIQRTEQGDSAMYLCASSLGTGGARSGNTIYFGEGSWLTVV.

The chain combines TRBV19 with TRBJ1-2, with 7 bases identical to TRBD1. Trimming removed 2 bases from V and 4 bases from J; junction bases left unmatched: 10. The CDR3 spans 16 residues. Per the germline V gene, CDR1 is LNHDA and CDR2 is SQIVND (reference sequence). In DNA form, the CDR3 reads TGTGCCAGTAGTATAACTTACAGGGGAACCTTCTATGGCTACACCTTC. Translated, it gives CASSITYRGTFYGYTF.

For the CDR3, the DNA is TGTGCCAGCAGTTGGGACGTAGAGAATCAGCCCCAGCATTTT. It specifies CASSWDVENQPQHF. This sequence joins TRBV6-6 and TRBJ1-5; the D gene is possibly TRBD1 (5 bases). The CDR3 sequence is 14 residues long. Deletions cut 4 bases from V and 4 bases from J, with 11 bases between. Germline V gene data show CDR1 as MNHNY and CDR2 as SVGAGI (reference sequence).

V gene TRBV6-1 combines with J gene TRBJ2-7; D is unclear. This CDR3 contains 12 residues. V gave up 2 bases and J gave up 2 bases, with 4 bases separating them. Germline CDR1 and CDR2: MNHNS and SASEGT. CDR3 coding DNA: TGTGCCAGCAGTGAATCAGCCTACGAGCAGTACTTC. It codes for CASSESAYEQYF.

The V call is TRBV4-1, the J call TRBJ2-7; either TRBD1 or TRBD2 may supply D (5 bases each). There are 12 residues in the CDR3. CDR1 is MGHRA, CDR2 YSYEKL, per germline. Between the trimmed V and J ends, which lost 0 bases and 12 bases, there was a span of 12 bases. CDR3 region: CASSQEGRGWYF. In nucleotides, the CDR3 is TGCGCCAGCAGCCAAGAGGGCCGGGGCTGGTACTTC.

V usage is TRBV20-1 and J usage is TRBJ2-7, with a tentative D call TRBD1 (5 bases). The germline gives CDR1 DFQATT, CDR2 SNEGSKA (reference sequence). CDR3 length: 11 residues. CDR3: CSQGRLPEQYF. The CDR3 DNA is TGCAGCCAGGGCCGCCTCCCCGAGCAGTACTTC.

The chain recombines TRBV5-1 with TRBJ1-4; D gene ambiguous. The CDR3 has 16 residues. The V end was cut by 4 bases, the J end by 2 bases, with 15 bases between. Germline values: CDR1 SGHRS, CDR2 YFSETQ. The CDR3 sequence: CASSLGPQQTNEKLFF. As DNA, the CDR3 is TGCGCCAGCAGCCTCGGGCCCCAGCAGACTAATGAAAAACTGTTTTTT.